Here is one T cell receptor beta chain with its context. Its antigen remains unknown. The data belong to a study of OX40 agonist ivuxolimab in advanced cancers. Study context: Patients receiving dose escalation had hepatocellular carcinoma, melanoma, renal cell or head and neck cancer.

Germline V lookup: CDR1 MNHEY, CDR2 SMNVEV (reference sequence). The CDR3 spans 15 residues. Between the trimmed V and J ends, which lost 6 bases and 7 bases, there was a span of 19 bases. Notes on the study in general: It was also the case that some nonresponders had low normalized T-cell clonal expansion.

The protocol was immunoSEQ multiplex PCR, while the TCRdb copy is restricted to in-frame clones and leaves out a portion. This table has tens of thousands of clones, 85% to 90% appearing once. The specimen comprised CD4+ or CD8+ T cells sorted from blood, sampled in a trial of the OX40 agonist ivuxolimab. V gene TRBV27 combines with J gene TRBJ1-5; a weak D match, TRBD1 (6 bases). This clonotype originated in an adult with an advanced solid tumor such as melanoma, head and neck, liver or kidney cancer. Here the CDR3 reads CASSQSNRAGQPQHF. The CDR3 bases are TGTGCCAGCAGCCAATCCAACAGGGCCGGCCAGCCCCAGCATTTT.